The present T cell receptor (beta chain) was sequenced within a study of cytomegalovirus exposure and HLA in healthy donors. This clone was counted once. The PCR employed 60 Vbeta primers together with 13 Jbeta primers. This table comes from immunoSEQ multiplex PCR, and its TCRdb copy is limited to in-frame clones, with some not included. The table has around 190,000 clones, 75% to 80% seen once. Germline V lookup: CDR1 LNHDA, CDR2 SQIVND (reference sequence). Germline trimming cut 4 bases from V and 2 bases from J; bases unmatched to any gene: 4. CDR3 length: 15 amino acids. This sequence joins TRBV19 and TRBJ2-3, with 9 nucleotides matching TRBD2. The sample taken for sequencing was PBMCs. The source of this sequence is a woman aged 25-40 years in good health and CMV-seropositive. CDR3 protein: CASSKQREVTDTQYF. CDR3 DNA: TGTGCCAGTAGTAAGCAGCGGGAGGTCACAGATACGCAGTATTTT.